This T cell receptor beta chain was identified in a study of blood T cell repertoires in COVID-19. Study-wide context: Samples of COVID-19 (acute and convalescent) were obtained from the United States, Italy and Spain. PBMCs, B-cell-depleted T cells, or T cells provided the cDNA or gDNA that made up the material.

This table comes from immunoSEQ multiplex PCR, and its TCRdb copy is limited to in-frame clones, with some not included. The sample includes approximately 480,000 clones, roughly 90% of them seen just once. Deletions cut 5 bases from V and 0 bases from J, with 13 bases between. Germline-derived CDR1 and CDR2 are SEHNR and FQNEAQ (reference sequence). The CDR3 runs 15 residues. The sequence came from a woman under 30 who had recovered from COVID-19. The sample was PBMCs or T cells enriched from blood (not recorded which). This chain links TRBV7-9 with TRBJ2-5; the D gene is possibly TRBD1 (5 bases). The CDR3 loop reads CASSRLTVYQETQYF. For the CDR3, the DNA is TGTGCCAGCAGCCGCCTGACAGTTTACCAAGAGACCCAGTACTTC.